A selection of T cell receptor beta chains follows, all from one sample in a study of tumor and adjacent non-tumor tissue in lung cancer. TCRdb analysed the multiplex PCR reads with MiXCR anew, one entry per CDR3 protein. The sample contains around 80,000 distinct CDR3 sequences, roughly 80% of which appear only once. Sequenced material: distant non-tumor lung tissue. These receptors originate from a man between 60 and 75 years old with non-small cell lung cancer. Both conserved end residues are part of each CDR3.

v_call cdr3_aa
TRBV11-1 CANSRTNGAADEQYF
TRBV4-3 CASSHDQGRDEQLF
TRBV11-2 CASIDSWTMGARGTDTQYF
TRBV11-1 CANSLGGRNTGELLF
TRBV29-1 CRVEQPHYTEAFF
TRBV6-2/TRBV6-3 CASTDRIAHNEQFF
TRBV11-3 CASSLDTGARGGETQYF
TRBV11-2 CVGSLAGYYTRELFF
TRBV20-1 CSVRGPRVEQYF
TRBV14 CVSSQVGGITDTHYF
TRBV28 CANSLYQGRNGQYF
TRBV5-1 CASSLALGGLNTEAFF
TRBV4-2 CVSSQDPSWTTQETQYF
TRBV20-1 CSPIGTSGTYTNNERFF
TRBV7-9 CASTRGEGYTF
TRBV5-4 CTSTPGGQGANGYTF
TRBV11-3 CVSSSRDPKNIQYF
TRBV20-1 CIARSGLAGNTDTQFF
TRBV11-3 CASSLGIYGQYF
TRBV29-1 CSVQITTGELFF
TRBV6-2/TRBV6-3 CASSYFSTGDYGYTF
TRBV29-1 CSVKSPGTANTEAFF
TRBV11-1 CASSFTPGGETQYF
TRBV20-1 CSVRQGSGSSSETQYF
TRBV12-5 CASGLPMTGISLDKQYF
TRBV19 CASSTSGMAYNEQFF
TRBV4-2 CVSSQEAGARPYNEQFF
TRBV6-1 CDSSEPGGAGSYEQYF
TRBV11-2 CARSVGGDNNSPLHF
TRBV6-1 CASSEPIGAVQPQHF
TRBV6-5 CASRGLPQATQYF
TRBV11-2 CASSVGGRSTGELFF
TRBV4-3 CASSQDGGTGGYNEQFF
TRBV11-2 CASSLGSGGGHVQYF
TRBV11-3 CARSYRTGLTYEYYF
TRBV5-4 CASSLGGSVRHTEAFF
TRBV7-8 CANSLGGDRRTQPKHF
TRBV20-1 CSAPHPQGVDEQFF
TRBV24-1 CATSEPNVDIQYF
TRBV29-1 CSVERPEGGRGTKNIQHF
TRBV12-3/TRBV12-4 CAIGRGSGGVTGPYF
TRBV4-1 CASSQRTGKGSTEAFF
TRBV24-1 CVTSGARESTYGYTF
TRBV6-5 CVSSYSGTGQGGELSF
TRBV5-4 CASSLTGANVLTF
TRBV20-1 CSARRVGRSPEQYF
TRBV4-2 CAISQDPSGSTDTQYF
TRBV6-1 CASSADAGTYNEHFF
TRBV20-1 CSARDRSVQTQYF
TRBV20-1 CSARGLAGGEHEQYF
TRBV20-1 CSARAATLWGGELFF
TRBV12-3/TRBV12-4 CDSITTTGGMNTEAFF
TRBV7-8 CASNPFGNNEKLFF
TRBV11-2 CASSPQTTGDEKLFF
TRBV10-2 CASSVSIWGNQPQHF
TRBV18 CASSSGIADTQYF
TRBV11-2 CASSLIGRGTEVFF
TRBV7-8 CASRHDRARETQYF